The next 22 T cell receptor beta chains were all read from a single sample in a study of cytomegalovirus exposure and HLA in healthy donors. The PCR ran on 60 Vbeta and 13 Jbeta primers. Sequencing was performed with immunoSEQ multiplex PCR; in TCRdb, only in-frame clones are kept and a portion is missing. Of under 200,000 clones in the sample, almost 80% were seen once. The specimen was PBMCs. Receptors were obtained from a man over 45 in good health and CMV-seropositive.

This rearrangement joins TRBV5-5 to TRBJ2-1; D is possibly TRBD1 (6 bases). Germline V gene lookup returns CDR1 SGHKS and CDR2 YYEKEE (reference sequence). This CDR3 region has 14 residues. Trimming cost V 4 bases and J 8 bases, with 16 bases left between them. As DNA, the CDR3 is TGTGCCAGCAGCCCACGGGACATCAACTATGAGCAGTTCTTC. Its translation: CASSPRDINYEQFF.

The CDR3 region has the DNA TGCGCCAGCAGCCAAGAGGGTCGGGGACAGGGGGAACGGGAGACCCAGTACTTC. The encoded protein is CASSQEGRGQGERETQYF. The rearrangement joins TRBV4-1 to TRBJ2-5; 11 bases agree with TRBD1. V dropped 0 bases and J dropped 5; count of bases not matched to a gene: 11. Germline CDR1 reads MGHRA; CDR2 reads YSYEKL. The CDR3 consists of 18 residues.

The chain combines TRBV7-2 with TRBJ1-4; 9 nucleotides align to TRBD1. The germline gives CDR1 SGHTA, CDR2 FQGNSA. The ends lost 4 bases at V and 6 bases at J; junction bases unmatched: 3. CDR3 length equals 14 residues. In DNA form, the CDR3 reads TGTGCCAGCAGCTCGGACAGGGGATATGAAAAACTGTTTTTT. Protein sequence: CASSSDRGYEKLFF.

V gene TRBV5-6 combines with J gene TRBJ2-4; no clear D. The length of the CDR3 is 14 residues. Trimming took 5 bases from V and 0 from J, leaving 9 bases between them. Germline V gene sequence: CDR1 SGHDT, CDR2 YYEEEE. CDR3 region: CASRGPIAKNIQYF. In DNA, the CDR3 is TGTGCCAGCAGGGGCCCTATAGCCAAAAACATTCAGTACTTC.

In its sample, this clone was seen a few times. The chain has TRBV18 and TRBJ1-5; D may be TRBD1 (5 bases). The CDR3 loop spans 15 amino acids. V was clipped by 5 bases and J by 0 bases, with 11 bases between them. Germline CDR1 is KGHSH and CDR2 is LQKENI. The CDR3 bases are TGTGCCAGCTCAAGTTGGGGGGGTAGCAATCAGCCCCAGCATTTT. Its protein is CASSSWGGSNQPQHF.

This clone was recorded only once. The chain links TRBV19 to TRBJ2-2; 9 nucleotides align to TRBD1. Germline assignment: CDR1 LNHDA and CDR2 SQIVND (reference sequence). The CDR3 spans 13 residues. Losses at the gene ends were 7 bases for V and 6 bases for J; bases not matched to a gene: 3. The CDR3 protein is CASTRDRAGELFF. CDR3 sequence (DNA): TGTGCCAGTACCAGGGACAGGGCCGGGGAGCTGTTTTTT.

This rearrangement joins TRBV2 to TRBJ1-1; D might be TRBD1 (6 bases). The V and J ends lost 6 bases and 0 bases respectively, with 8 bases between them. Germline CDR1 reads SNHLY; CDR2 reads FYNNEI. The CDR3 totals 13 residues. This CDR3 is CASRGTLNTEAFF. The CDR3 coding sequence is TGTGCCAGCAGGGGGACACTGAACACTGAAGCTTTCTTT.

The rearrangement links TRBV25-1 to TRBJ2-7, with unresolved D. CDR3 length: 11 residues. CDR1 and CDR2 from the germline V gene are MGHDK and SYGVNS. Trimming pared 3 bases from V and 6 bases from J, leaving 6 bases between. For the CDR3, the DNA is TGTGCCAGCAGTGACTTAGTCGAGCAGTACTTC. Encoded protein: CASSDLVEQYF.

CDR3 loop: CASSLGQGTLGGYTF. As DNA, the CDR3 is TGTGCCAGCAGTTTAGGGCAGGGTACCCTCGGTGGCTACACCTTC. The J gene is TRBJ1-2, the V gene TRBV27, with D tentatively TRBD1 (5 bases). CDR1 MNHEY and CDR2 SMNVEV come from the germline V gene (reference sequence). V gave up 2 bases and J gave up 7 bases, with 17 bases separating them. CDR3 length: 15 residues.

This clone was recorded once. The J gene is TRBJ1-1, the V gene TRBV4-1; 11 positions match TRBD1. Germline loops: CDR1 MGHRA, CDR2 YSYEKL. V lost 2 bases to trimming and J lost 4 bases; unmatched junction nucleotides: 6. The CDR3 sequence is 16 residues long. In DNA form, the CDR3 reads TGCGCCAGCAGCCAACTGACCGGGACAGGGGGCACTGAAGCTTTCTTT. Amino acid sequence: CASSQLTGTGGTEAFF.

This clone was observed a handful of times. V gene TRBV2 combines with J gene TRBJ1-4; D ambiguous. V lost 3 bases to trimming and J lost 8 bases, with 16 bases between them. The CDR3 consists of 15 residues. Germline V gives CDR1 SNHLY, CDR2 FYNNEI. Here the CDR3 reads CASSDSGSWREKLFF. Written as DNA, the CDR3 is TGTGCCAGCAGTGATTCTGGCTCGTGGAGGGAAAAACTGTTTTTT.

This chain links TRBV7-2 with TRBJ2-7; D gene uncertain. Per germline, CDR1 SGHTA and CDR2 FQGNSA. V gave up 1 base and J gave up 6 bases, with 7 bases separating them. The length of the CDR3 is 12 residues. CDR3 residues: CASSLVPREQYF. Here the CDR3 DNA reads TGTGCCAGCAGCTTAGTTCCCCGCGAGCAGTACTTC.

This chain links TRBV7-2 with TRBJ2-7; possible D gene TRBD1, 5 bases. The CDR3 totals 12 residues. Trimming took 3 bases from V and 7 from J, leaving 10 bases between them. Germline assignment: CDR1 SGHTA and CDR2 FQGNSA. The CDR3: CASSFAGREQYF. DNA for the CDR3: TGTGCCAGCAGCTTCGCAGGGCGGGAGCAGTACTTC.

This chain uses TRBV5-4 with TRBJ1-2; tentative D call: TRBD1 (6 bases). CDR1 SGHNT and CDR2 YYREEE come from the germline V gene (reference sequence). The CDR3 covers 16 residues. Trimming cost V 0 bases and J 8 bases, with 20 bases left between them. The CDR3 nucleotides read TGTGCCAGCAGCTTGGCCTCCGGACAGAATCTTAGGGGCTACACCTTC. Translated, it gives CASSLASGQNLRGYTF.

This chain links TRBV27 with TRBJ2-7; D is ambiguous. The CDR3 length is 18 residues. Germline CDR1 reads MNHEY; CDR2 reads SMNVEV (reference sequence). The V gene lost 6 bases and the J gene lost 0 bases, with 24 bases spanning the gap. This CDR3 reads CASRVKPPVGASSYEQYF. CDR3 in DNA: TGTGCCAGCAGAGTTAAGCCCCCCGTCGGTGCAAGCTCCTACGAGCAGTACTTC.

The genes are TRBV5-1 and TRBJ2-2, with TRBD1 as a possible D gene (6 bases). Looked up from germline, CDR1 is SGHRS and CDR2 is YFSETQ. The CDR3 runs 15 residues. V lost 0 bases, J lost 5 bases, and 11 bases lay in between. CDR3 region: CASSLAIRGTGELFF. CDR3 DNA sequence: TGCGCCAGCAGCTTGGCCATAAGGGGGACCGGGGAGCTGTTTTTT.

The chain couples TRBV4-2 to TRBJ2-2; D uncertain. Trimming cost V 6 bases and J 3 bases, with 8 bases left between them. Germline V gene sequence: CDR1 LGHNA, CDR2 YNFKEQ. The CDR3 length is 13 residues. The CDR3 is CASRALDTGELFF. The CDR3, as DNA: TGTGCCAGCAGGGCTCTGGACACCGGGGAGCTGTTTTTT.

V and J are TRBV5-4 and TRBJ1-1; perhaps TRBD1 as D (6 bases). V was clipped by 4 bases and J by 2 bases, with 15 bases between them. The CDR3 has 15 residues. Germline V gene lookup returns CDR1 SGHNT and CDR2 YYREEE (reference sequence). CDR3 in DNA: TGTGCCAGCAGCCCGAACAGGGTAGCAAACACTGAAGCTTTCTTT. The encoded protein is CASSPNRVANTEAFF.

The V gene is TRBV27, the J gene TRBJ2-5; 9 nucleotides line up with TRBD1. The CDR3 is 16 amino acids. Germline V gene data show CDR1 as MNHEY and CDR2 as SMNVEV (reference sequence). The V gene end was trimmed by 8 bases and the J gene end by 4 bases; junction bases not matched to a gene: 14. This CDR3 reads CASYRTSGQGRETQYF. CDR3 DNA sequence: TGTGCCAGCTACCGAACCTCGGGACAGGGTCGAGAGACCCAGTACTTC.

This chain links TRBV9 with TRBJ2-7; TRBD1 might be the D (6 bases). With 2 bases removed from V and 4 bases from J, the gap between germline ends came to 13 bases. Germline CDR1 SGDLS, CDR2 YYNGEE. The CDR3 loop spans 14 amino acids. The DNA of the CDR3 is TGTGCCAGCAGCGTTTCGATACAGGGTTACGAGCAGTACTTC. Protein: CASSVSIQGYEQYF.

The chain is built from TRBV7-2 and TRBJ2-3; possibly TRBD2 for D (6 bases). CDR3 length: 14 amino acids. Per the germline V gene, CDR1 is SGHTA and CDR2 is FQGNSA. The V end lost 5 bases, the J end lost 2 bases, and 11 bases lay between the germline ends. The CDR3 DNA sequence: TGTGCCAGCAGCCTGCGGGACCACACAGATACGCAGTATTTT. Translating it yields CASSLRDHTDTQYF.

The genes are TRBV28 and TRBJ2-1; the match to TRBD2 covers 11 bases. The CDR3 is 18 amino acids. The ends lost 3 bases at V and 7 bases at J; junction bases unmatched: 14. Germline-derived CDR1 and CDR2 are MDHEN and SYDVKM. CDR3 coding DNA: TGTGCCAGCAGTTTTAGCCGGCTAGCGGGGGGAAGTGGGAATGAGCAGTTCTTC. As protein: CASSFSRLAGGSGNEQFF.